This TCR beta chain was recorded in a study of identifying expanded T cells in peripheral blood. Assay used: immunoSEQ multiplex PCR; TCRdb lists only in-frame clones, some missing. This sample yields under 150,000 clones, of which about 88% are seen a single time; about 8% belongs to the top ten. V gave up 4 bases and J gave up 8 bases; unmatched junction bases: 5. The CDR3 is 14 amino acids. From germline, CDR1 is MGHRA and CDR2 YSYEKL. This TCR derives from a person between 18 and 70 years old in good health. The sequenced material came from blood. The chain carries TRBV4-1 and TRBJ2-2; 9 nucleotides match TRBD1. The CDR3 sequence is CASSLRDREGELFF. For the CDR3, the DNA is TGCGCCAGCAGCCTCCGGGACAGGGAAGGGGAGCTGTTTTTT.